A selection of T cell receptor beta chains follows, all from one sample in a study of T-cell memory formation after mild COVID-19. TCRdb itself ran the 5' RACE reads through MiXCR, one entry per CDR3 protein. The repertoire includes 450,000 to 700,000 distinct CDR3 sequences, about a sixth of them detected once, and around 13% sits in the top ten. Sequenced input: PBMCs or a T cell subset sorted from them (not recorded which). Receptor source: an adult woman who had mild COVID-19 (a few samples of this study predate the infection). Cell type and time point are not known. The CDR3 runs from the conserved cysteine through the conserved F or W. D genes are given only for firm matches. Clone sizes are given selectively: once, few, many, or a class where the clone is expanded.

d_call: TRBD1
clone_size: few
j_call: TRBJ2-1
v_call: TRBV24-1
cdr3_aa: CATSDRDRGNEQFF
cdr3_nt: TGTGCCACCAGTGATCGGGACAGAGGCAATGAGCAGTTCTTC

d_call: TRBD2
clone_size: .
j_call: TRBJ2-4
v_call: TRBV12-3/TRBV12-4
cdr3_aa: CASGTSKNIQYF
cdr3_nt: TGTGCTAGCGGGACTAGCAAAAACATTCAGTACTTC

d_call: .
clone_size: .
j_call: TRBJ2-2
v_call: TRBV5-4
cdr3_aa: CASSAGSINTGELFF
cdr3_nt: TGTGCCAGCAGTGCGGGAAGCATTAACACCGGGGAGCTGTTTTTT

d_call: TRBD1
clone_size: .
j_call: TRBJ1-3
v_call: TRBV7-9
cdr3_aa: CASGPKAQGDQAGNTIYF
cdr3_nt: TGTGCCAGCGGCCCTAAGGCACAGGGGGATCAGGCTGGAAACACCATATATTTT

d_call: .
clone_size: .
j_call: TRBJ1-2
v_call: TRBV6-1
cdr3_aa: CASNRAGYGYTF
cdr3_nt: TGTGCCAGCAATAGGGCCGGCTATGGCTACACCTTC

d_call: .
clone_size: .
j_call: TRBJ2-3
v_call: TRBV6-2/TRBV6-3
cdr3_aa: CASSYSRLSTDTQYF
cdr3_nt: TGTGCCAGCAGTTACTCAAGGCTAAGCACAGATACGCAGTATTTT

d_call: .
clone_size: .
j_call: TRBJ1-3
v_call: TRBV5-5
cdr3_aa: CASSLVDPHSGNTIYF
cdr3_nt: TGTGCCAGCAGCTTGGTCGATCCCCACTCTGGAAACACCATATATTTT

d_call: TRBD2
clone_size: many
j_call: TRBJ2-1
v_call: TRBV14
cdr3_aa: CASSRQRGTSGLYNEQFF
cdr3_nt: TGTGCCAGCAGCCGTCAACGAGGGACTAGCGGGCTTTACAATGAGCAGTTCTTC

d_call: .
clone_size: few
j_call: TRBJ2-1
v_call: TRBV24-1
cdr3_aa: CATSDLGQPGEQFF
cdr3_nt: TGTGCCACCAGTGACCTCGGACAGCCCGGGGAGCAGTTCTTC

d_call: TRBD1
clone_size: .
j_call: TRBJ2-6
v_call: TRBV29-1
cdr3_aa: CSVPTGERGGANVLTF
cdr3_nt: TGCAGCGTCCCGACAGGGGAACGAGGAGGGGCCAACGTCCTGACTTTC

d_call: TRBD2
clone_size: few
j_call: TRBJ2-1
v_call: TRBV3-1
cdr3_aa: CASSHPGLADSRVVNEQFF
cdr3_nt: TGTGCCAGCAGCCACCCGGGACTAGCGGACTCGCGGGTGGTCAATGAGCAGTTCTTC